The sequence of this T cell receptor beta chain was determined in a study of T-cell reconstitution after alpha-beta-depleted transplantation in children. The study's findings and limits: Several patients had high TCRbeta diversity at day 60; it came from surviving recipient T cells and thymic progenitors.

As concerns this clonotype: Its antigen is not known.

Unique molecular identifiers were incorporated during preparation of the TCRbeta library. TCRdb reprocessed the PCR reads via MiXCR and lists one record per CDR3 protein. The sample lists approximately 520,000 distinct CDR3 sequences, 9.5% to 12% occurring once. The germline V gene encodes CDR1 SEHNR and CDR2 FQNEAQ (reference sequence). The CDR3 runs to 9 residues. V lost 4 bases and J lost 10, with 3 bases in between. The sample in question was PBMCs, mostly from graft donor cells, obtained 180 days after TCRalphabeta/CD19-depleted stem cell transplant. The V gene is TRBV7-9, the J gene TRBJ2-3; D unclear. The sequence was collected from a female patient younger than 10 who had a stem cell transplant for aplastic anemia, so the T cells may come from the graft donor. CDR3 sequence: CASSSSQYF. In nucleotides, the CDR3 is TGTGCCAGCAGCTCCTCGCAGTATTTT.